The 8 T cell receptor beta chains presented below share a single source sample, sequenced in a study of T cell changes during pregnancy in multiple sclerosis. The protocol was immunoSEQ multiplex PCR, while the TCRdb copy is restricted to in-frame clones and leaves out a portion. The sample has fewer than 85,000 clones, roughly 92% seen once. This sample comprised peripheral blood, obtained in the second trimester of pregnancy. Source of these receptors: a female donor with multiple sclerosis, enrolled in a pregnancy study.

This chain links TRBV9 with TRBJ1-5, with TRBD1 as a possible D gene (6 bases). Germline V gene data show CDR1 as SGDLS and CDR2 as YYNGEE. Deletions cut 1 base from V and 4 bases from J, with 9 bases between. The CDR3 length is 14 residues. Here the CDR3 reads CASSVSQGNQPQHF. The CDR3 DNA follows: TGTGCCAGCAGCGTAAGTCAGGGGAATCAGCCCCAGCATTTT.

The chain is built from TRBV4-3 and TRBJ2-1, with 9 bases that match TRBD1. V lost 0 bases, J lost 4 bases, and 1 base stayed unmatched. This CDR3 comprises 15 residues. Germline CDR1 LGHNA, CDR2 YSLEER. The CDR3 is CASSQEGQGYNEQFF. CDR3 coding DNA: TGCGCCAGCAGCCAAGAGGGACAGGGTTACAATGAGCAGTTCTTC.

The CDR3 reads CASSDLRGRAGGYTF. The CDR3 bases are TGTGCCAGCAGCGACCTGAGGGGGAGGGCTGGAGGCTACACCTTC. This chain uses TRBV9 with TRBJ1-2; D might be TRBD1 (6 bases). Trimming removed 3 bases from V and 8 bases from J, with 20 bases in between. CDR3 length: 15 residues. Germline CDR1 is SGDLS and CDR2 is YYNGEE.

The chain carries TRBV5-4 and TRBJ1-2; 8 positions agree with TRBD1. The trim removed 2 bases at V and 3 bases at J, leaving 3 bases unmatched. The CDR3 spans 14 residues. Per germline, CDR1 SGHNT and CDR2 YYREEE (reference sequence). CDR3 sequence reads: CASSFEDRDYGYTF. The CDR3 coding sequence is TGTGCCAGCAGCTTTGAGGACAGGGACTATGGCTACACCTTC.

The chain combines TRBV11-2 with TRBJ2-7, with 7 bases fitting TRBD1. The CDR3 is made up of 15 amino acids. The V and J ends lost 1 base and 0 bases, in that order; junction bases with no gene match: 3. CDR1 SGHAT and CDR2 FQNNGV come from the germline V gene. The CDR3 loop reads CASSLGTGPSYEQYF. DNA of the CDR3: TGTGCCAGCAGCTTAGGGACAGGTCCCTCCTACGAGCAGTACTTC.

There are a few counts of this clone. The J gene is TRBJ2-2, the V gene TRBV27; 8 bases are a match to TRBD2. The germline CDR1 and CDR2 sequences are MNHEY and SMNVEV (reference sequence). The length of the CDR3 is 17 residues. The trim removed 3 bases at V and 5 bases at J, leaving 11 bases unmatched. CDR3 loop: CASSFPLAGGLTGELFF. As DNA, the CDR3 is TGTGCCAGCAGTTTCCCCCTGGCGGGGGGCCTGACCGGGGAGCTGTTTTTT.

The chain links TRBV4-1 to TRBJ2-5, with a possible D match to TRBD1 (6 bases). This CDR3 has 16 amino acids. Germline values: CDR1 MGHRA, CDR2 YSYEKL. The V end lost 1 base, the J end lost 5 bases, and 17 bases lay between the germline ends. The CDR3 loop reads CASSQGGTQTGETQYF. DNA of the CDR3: TGCGCCAGCAGCCAAGGTGGGACACAAACTGGGGAGACCCAGTACTTC.

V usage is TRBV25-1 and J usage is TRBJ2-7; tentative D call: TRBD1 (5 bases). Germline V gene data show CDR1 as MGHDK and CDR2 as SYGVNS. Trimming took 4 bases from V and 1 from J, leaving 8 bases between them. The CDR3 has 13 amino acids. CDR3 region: CASSARASYEQYF. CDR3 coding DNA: TGTGCCAGCAGTGCCAGGGCGTCCTACGAGCAGTACTTC.